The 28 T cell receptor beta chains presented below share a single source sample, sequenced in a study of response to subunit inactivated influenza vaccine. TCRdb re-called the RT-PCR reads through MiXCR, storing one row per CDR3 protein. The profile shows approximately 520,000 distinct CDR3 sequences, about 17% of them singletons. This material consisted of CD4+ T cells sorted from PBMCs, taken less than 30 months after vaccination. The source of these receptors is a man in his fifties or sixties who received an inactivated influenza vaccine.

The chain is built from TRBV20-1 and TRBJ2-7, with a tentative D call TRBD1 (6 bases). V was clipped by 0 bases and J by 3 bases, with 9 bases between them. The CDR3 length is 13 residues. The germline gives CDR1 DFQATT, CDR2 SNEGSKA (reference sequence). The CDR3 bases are TGCAGTGCTAGAGATTTACAGGGCTACGAGCAGTACTTC. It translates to CSARDLQGYEQYF.

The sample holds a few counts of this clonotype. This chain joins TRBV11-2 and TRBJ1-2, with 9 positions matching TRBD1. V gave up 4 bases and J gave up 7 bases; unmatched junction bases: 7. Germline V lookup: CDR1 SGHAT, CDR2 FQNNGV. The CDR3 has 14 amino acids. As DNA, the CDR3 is TGTGCCAGCAGCTCGACCGGGACAGGGCTTGGCTACACCTTC. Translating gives CASSSTGTGLGYTF.

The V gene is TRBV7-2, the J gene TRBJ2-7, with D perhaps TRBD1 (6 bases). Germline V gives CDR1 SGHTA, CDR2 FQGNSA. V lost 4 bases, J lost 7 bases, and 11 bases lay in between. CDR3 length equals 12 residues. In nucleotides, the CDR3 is TGTGCCAGCAGCTCTACAGGGATAGAGCAGTACTTC. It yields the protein CASSSTGIEQYF. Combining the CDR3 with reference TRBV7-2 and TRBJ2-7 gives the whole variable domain GAGVSQSPSNKVTEKGKDVELRCDPISGHTALYWYRQSLGQGLEFLIYFQGNSAPDKSGLPSDRFSAERTGGSVSTLTIQRTQQEDSAVYLCASSSTGIEQYFGPGTRLTVT.

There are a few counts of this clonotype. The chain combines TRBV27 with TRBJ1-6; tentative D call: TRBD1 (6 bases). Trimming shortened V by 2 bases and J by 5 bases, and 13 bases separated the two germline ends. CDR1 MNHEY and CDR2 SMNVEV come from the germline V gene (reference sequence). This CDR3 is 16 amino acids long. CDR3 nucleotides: TGTGCCAGCAGTTTAGCCCGACAGGTCAATAATTCACCCCTCCACTTT. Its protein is CASSLARQVNNSPLHF.

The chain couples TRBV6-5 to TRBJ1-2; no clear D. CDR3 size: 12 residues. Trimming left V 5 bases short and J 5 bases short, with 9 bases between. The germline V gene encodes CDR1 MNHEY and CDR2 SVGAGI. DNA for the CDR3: TGTGCCAGCAGTAATGGGGAGTATGGCTACACCTTC. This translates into CASSNGEYGYTF.

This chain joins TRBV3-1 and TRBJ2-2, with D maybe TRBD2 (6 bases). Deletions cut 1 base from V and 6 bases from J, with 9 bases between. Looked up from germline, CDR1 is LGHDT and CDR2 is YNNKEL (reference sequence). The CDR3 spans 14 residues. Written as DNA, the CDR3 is TGTGCCAGCAGCCAAGTAAAGCGGGCCGGGGAGCTGTTTTTT. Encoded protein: CASSQVKRAGELFF. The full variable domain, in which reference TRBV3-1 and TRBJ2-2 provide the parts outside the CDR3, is DTAVSQTPKYLVTQMGNDKSIKCEQNLGHDTMYWYKQDSKKFLKIMFSYNNKELIINETVPNRFSPKSPDKAHLNLHINSLELGDSAVYFCASSQVKRAGELFFGEGSRLTVL.

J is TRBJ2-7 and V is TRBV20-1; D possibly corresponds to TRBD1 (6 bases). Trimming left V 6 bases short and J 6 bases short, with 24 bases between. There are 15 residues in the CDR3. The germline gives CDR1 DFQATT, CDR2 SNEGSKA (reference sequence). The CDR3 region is CSAIRPQTGLVEQYF. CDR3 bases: TGCAGTGCCATTCGCCCACAGACAGGTTTGGTCGAGCAGTACTTC.

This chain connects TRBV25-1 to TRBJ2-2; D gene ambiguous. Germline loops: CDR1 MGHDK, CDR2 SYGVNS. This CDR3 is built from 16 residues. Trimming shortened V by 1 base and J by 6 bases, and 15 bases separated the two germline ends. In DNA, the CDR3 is TGTGCCAGCAGTGAATTATCGGAGATCCGAGCCGGGGAGCTGTTTTTT. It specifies CASSELSEIRAGELFF.

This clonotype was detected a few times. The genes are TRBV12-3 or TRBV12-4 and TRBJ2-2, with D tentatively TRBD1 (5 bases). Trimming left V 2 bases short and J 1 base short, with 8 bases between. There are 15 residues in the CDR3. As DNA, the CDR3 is TGTGCCAGCAGTTTAAGGGGCTGGAACACCGGGGAGCTGTTTTTT. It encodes CASSLRGWNTGELFF.

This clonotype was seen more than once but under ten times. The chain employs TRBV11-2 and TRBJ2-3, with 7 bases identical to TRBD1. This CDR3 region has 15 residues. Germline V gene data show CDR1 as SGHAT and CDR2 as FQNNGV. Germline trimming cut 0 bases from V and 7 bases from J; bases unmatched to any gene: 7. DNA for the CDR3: TGTGCCAGCAGCTTAGAAGGCGCAGGGGGAAATACGCAGTATTTT. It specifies CASSLEGAGGNTQYF. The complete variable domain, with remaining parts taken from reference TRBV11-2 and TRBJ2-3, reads EAGVAQSPRYKIIEKRQSVAFWCNPISGHATLYWYQQILGQGPKLLIQFQNNGVVDDSQLPKDRFSAERLKGVDSTLKIQPAKLEDSAVYLCASSLEGAGGNTQYFGPGTRLTVL.

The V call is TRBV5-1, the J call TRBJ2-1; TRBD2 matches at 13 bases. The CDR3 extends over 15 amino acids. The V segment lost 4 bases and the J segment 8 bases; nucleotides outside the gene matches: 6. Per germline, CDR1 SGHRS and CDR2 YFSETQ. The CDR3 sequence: CASSPGLAGRDEQFF. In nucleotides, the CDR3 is TGCGCCAGCAGCCCGGGACTAGCGGGAAGGGATGAGCAGTTCTTC.

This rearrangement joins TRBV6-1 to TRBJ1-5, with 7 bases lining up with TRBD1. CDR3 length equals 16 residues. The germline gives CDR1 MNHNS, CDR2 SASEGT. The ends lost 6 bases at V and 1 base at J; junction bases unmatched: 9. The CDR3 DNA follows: TGTGCCAGCAGGGAATCGACAGGGATCAGCAATCAGCCCCAGCATTTT. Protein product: CASRESTGISNQPQHF.

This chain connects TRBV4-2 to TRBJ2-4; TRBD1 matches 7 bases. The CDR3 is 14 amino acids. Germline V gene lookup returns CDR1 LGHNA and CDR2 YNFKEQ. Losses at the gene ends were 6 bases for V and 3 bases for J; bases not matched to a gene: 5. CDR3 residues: CASSNPGGKNIQYF. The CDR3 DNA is TGTGCCAGCAGTAACCCAGGGGGCAAAAACATTCAGTACTTC.

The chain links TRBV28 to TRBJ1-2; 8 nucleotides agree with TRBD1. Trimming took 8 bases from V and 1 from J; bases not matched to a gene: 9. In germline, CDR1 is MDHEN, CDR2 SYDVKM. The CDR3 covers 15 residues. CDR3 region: CASSPGGDGNYGYTF. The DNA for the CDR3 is TGTGCCAGCTCACCAGGGGGCGATGGTAACTATGGCTACACCTTC.

The CDR3 here is CSARAPGAGVGLAQYF. DNA of the CDR3: TGCAGTGCTAGAGCCCCCGGAGCGGGAGTAGGATTAGCTCAGTACTTC. The rearrangement links TRBV20-1 to TRBJ2-4; TRBD2 matches 8 bases. CDR1 and CDR2 (germline): DFQATT, SNEGSKA (reference sequence). The V gene end was trimmed by 1 base and the J gene end by 12 bases; junction bases not matched to a gene: 17. The CDR3 runs 16 residues.

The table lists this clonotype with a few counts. CDR3 residues: CASSWGRGNQPQHF. DNA of the CDR3: TGTGCCAGCAGTTGGGGTCGGGGCAATCAGCCCCAGCATTTT. The chain employs TRBV12-3 or TRBV12-4 and TRBJ1-5; D gene unclear. The length of the CDR3 is 14 residues. The V gene lost 4 bases and the J gene lost 2 bases, with 9 bases spanning the gap.

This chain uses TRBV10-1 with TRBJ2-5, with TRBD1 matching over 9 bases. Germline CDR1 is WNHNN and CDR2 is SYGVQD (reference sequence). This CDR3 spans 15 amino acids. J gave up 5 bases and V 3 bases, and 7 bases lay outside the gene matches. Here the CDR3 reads CASSDPGQGQETQYF. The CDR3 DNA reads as TGCGCCAGCAGTGACCCGGGACAGGGACAGGAGACCCAGTACTTC.

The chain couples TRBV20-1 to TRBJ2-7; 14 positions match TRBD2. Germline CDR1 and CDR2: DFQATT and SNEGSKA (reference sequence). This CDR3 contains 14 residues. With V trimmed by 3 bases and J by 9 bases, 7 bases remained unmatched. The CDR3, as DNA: TGCAGTGCTAGCACCGGGACTAGCGGGAGAGTGCAGTACTTC. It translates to CSASTGTSGRVQYF.

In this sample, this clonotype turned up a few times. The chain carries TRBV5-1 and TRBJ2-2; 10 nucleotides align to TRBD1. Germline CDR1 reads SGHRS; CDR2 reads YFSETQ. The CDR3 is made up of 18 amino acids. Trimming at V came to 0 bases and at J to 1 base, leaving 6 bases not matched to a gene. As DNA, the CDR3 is TGCGCCAGCAGCTTGGCCATAAGGACAGGGGGGAACACCGGGGAGCTGTTTTTT. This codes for CASSLAIRTGGNTGELFF.

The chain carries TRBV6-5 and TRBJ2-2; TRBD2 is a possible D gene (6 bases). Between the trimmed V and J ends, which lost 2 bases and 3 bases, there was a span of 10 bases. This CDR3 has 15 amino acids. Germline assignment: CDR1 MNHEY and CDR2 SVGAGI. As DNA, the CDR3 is TGTGCCAGCAGTTACCGCGGGGAGGACACCGGGGAGCTGTTTTTT. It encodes CASSYRGEDTGELFF.

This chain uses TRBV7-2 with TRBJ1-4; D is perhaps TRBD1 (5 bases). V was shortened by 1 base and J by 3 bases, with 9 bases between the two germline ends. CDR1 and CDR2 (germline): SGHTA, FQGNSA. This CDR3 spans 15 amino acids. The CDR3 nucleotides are TGTGCCAGCAGCTTAGTGAAGGGGCCTAATGAAAAACTGTTTTTT. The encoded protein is CASSLVKGPNEKLFF.

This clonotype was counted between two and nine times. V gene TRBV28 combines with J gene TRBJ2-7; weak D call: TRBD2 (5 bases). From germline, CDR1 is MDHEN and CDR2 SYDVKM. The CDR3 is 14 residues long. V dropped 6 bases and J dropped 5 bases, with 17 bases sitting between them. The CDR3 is CASSRGFGLHEQYF. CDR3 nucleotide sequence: TGTGCCAGCAGCCGGGGTTTCGGACTCCACGAGCAGTACTTC.

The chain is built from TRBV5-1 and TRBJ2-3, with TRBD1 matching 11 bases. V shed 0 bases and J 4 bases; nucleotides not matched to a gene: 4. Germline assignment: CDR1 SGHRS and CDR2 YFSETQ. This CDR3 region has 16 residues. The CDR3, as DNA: TGCGCCAGCAGCTTGGTATGGGGACAGGGGGCAGATACGCAGTATTTT. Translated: CASSLVWGQGADTQYF.

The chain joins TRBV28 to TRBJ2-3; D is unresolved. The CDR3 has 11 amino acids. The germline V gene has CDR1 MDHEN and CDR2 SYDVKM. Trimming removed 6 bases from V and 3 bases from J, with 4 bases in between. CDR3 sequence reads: CASRVTDTQYF. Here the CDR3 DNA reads TGTGCCAGCAGGGTAACAGATACGCAGTATTTT.

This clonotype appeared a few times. Here the CDR3 DNA reads TGTGCCAGCAGCCACGCTGAGGCTGAAGCTTTCTTT. Its protein product is CASSHAEAEAFF. V gene TRBV3-1 combines with J gene TRBJ1-1; D unclear. V lost 3 bases and J 6 bases, leaving 8 bases between the germline ends. Germline V gene lookup returns CDR1 LGHDT and CDR2 YNNKEL (reference sequence). The CDR3 totals 12 residues.

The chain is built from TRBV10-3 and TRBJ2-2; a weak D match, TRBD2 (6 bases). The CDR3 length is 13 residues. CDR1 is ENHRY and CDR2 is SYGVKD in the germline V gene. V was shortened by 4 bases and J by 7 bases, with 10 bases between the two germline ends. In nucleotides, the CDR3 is TGTGCCATCAGTGGGGGACTCGACGGGGAGCTGTTTTTT. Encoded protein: CAISGGLDGELFF.

CDR3 nucleotides: TGTGCCAGCAGTTCCGGGACAGGGTTCAACGAGCAGTACTTC. Amino acids: CASSSGTGFNEQYF. V is TRBV5-6 and J is TRBJ2-7, with TRBD1 matching over 9 bases. Trimming removed 5 bases from V and 5 bases from J; junction bases left unmatched: 8. This CDR3 spans 14 amino acids. Germline V lookup: CDR1 SGHDT, CDR2 YYEEEE.

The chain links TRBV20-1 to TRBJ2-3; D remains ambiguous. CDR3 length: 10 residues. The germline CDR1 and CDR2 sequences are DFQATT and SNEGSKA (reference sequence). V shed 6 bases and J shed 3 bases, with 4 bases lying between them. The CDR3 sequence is CSAMTDTQYF. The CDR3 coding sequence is TGCAGTGCCATGACAGATACGCAGTATTTT.